This TCR beta chain was sequenced in a study of yellow fever vaccine responses in identical twins. Overall study findings and caveats: Twin vaccine T cell responses reportedly seemed partly convergent, partly personalized.

MiXCR, applied by TCRdb to the RT-PCR reads, yields one record per CDR3 protein. The repertoire holds roughly 1,100 distinct CDR3 sequences, with approximately 80% as singletons. This clonotype was seen just once. Its antigen is undetermined. CDR3 length: 13 residues. Germline trimming cut 6 bases from V and 4 bases from J; bases unmatched to any gene: 3. The material sequenced was T cells from blood (PBMCs), unsorted or a sorted subset (not recorded which), taken before or after yellow fever vaccination (not recorded which). This sequence was found in a female donor who received the yellow fever vaccine. The chain couples TRBV12-3 or TRBV12-4 to TRBJ1-1; 9 bases align to TRBD1. CDR3: CASRRQGVTEAFF. The DNA for the CDR3 is TGTGCCAGCAGACGACAGGGGGTCACTGAAGCTTTCTTT.